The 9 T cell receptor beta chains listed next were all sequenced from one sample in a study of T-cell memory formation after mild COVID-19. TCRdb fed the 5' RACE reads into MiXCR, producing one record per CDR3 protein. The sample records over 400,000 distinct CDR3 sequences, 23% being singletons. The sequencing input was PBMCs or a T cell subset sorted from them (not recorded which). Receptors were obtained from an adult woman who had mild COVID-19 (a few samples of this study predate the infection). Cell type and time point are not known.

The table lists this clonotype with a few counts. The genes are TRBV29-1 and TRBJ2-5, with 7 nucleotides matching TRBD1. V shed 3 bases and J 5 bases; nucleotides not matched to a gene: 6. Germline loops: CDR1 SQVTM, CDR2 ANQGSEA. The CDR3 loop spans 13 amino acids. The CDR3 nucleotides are TGCAGCGTTGACAGGGGGACGCCGGAGACCCAGTACTTC. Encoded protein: CSVDRGTPETQYF.

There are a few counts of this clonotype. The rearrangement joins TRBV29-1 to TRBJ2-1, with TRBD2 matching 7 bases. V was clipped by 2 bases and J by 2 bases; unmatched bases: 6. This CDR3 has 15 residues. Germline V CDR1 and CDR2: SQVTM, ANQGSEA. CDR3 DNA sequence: TGCAGCGTTGAATATGGCGGGAGAACCTACAATGAGCAGTTCTTC. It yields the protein CSVEYGGRTYNEQFF.

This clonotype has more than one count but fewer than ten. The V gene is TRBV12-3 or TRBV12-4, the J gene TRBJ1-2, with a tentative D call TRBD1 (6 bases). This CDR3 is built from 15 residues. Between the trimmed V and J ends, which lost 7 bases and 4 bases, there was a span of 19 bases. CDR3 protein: CASIPRPGQSYGYTF. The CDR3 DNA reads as TGTGCCAGCATCCCCCGCCCCGGACAGAGCTATGGCTACACCTTC.

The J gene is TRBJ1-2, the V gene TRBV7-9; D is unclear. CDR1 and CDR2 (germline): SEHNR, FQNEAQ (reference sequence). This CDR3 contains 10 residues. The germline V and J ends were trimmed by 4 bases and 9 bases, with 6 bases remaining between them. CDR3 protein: CASSSSRYTF. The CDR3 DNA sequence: TGTGCCAGCAGCTCCTCTCGCTACACCTTC.

CDR3 region: CASSEQGRGNTIYF. The CDR3 DNA reads TGTGCCAGCAGTGAACAGGGTCGGGGAAACACCATATATTTT. The rearrangement joins TRBV25-1 to TRBJ1-3; D may be TRBD1 (5 bases). The CDR3 has 14 residues. The ends were cut back, 2 bases at V and 4 bases at J, with 9 bases in the middle. Germline V CDR1 and CDR2: MGHDK, SYGVNS.

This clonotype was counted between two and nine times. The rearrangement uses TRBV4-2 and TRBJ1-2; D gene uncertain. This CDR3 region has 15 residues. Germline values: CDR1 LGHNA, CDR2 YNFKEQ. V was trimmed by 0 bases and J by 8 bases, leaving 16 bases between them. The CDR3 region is CASSQDLTGLWGYTF. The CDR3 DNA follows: TGTGCCAGCAGCCAAGATTTGACGGGCCTCTGGGGCTACACCTTC.

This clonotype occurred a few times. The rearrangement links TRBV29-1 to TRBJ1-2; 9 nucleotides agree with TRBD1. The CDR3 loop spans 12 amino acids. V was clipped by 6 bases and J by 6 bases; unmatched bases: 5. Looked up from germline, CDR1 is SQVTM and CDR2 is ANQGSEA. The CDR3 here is CSVGTGTDGYTF. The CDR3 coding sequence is TGCAGCGTCGGGACAGGGACCGATGGCTACACCTTC.

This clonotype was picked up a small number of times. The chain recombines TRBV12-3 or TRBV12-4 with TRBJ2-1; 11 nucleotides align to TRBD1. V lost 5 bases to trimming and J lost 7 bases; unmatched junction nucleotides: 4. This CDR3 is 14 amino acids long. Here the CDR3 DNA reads TGTGCCAGCAGTCGGACAGGGGGCTCGAATGAGCAGTTCTTC. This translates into CASSRTGGSNEQFF.

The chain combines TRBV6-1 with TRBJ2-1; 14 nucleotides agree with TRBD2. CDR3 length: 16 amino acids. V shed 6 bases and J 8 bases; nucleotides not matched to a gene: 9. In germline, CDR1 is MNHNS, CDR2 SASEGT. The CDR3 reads CASSGTGTSGRDEQFF. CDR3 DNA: TGTGCCAGCAGCGGTACCGGGACTAGCGGGAGAGATGAGCAGTTCTTC.